The source of this T cell receptor (beta chain) is a study of regulatory T cells in long-lasting Graves disease. Overall study results and limits: Gene preferences differed: TRBV28, TRBJ1-2, TRBJ2-5 in persistent cases.

For TCR beta, libraries came from iRepertoire HTBI primers and Arm-PCR of CDR3 regions. TCRdb used MiXCR to reprocess the multiplex PCR reads, holding one entry per CDR3 protein. The sample carries 510,000 or so distinct CDR3 sequences, more than 10% recorded once. Trimming removed 5 bases from V and 4 bases from J, with 9 bases in between. Looked up from germline, CDR1 is SEHNR and CDR2 is FQNEAQ (reference sequence). CDR3 size: 14 residues. This clonotype turned up a few times. Its antigen is currently unknown. This sample's time point: newly diagnosed GD, antithyroid drugs for less than 3 months. PBMCs provided the RNA from which the TCR library was made. These data were also filed under a second study, of T cells in Graves' hyperthyroidism and ophthalmopathy. According to that study: The HTBI primer set drove a first-round RT-PCR of the TCR CDR3.

V gene TRBV7-9 combines with J gene TRBJ1-6; D not resolved. The source of this sequence is a woman in her thirties with Graves disease. The specimen comprised peripheral blood mononuclear cells (PBMCs), sampled at new diagnosis, from a patient treated with antithyroid drugs. The CDR3 here is CASSPSFYNSPLHF. For the CDR3, the DNA is TGTGCCAGCAGCCCCTCCTTTTATAATTCACCCCTCCACTTT.